The sample holds one count of the clone carrying this T cell receptor (beta chain). Antigen unknown. These data belong to a study of identifying expanded T cells in peripheral blood. Study-wide findings and caveats: Clone count variance between roughly 2-week samples rose with total template count. Over two and four weeks, about 15 and 18 clones changed, versus roughly 1.2 between replicates.

Sequencing used immunoSEQ multiplex PCR; TCRdb keeps in-frame clones, though not all of them. The sample lists around 81,000 clones; around 84% were seen once. The sequenced sample consisted of blood. This TCR was recovered from a person between 18 and 75 years old in good health.

The CDR3 reads CASSLGGASPLHF. In DNA form, the CDR3 reads TGTGCCAGCAGCTTAGGGGGGGCTTCACCCCTCCACTTT. This chain joins TRBV7-9 and TRBJ1-6, with a weak D call TRBD1 (6 bases). The CDR3 runs to 13 residues. Deletions cut 1 base from V and 9 bases from J, with 7 bases between. Germline V gene sequence: CDR1 SEHNR, CDR2 FQNEAQ (reference sequence).